Shown below are 27 T cell receptor beta chains from a single sample sequenced in a study of cytomegalovirus exposure and HLA in healthy donors. The PCR employed 60 Vbeta primers together with 13 Jbeta primers. Sequencing used immunoSEQ multiplex PCR; TCRdb keeps in-frame clones, though not all of them. Of 210,000 or so clones listed, 65% to 90% were seen once; the top ten hold 1.2% to 1.5%. The sequencing sample was made of PBMCs. Receptors originate from a girl aged 5 to 17 in good health and CMV-seronegative.

This clone was counted only a few times. The J gene is TRBJ2-7, the V gene TRBV4-2; TRBD2 is a possible D gene (5 bases). CDR3 length: 17 amino acids. Germline-derived CDR1 and CDR2 are LGHNA and YNFKEQ. V gave up 1 base and J gave up 6 bases, with 22 bases separating them. This CDR3 reads CASSQVPLVGGLGEQYF. The CDR3 DNA reads TGTGCCAGCAGCCAAGTGCCTTTGGTTGGCGGGCTGGGCGAGCAGTACTTC.

The V call is TRBV6-1, the J call TRBJ2-5; weak D call: TRBD2 (5 bases). The J call may be faulty, since TRBJ2-7 better matches the DNA end. Germline V gene lookup returns CDR1 MNHNS and CDR2 SASEGT. The CDR3 spans 14 residues. The CDR3 here is CASSSSGYFYEQYF. The CDR3 nucleotides read TGTGCCAGCAGTAGCAGCGGCTACTTTTACGAGCAGTACTTC.

The chain joins TRBV5-1 to TRBJ2-7; D is possibly TRBD2 (6 bases). V dropped 3 bases and J dropped 5 bases, with 12 bases sitting between them. Germline-derived CDR1 and CDR2 are SGHRS and YFSETQ. This CDR3 has 13 amino acids. The CDR3 sequence: CASSSPGAHEQYF. Written as DNA, the CDR3 is TGCGCCAGCAGCTCCCCGGGAGCCCACGAGCAGTACTTC.

A single count supports this clone. This sequence joins TRBV27 and TRBJ1-1, with a weak D call TRBD1 (5 bases). Germline assignment: CDR1 MNHEY and CDR2 SMNVEV (reference sequence). The CDR3 runs 15 residues. The V end lost 1 base, the J end lost 1 base, and 10 bases lay between the germline ends. CDR3 sequence (DNA): TGTGCCAGCAGTTTATTGGGGGGGTCGAACACTGAAGCTTTCTTT. Translated, it gives CASSLLGGSNTEAFF.

The chain employs TRBV9 and TRBJ1-3, with 7 bases that match TRBD1. The length of the CDR3 is 15 residues. Trimming took 3 bases from V and 4 from J; bases not matched to a gene: 7. Germline V CDR1 and CDR2: SGDLS, YYNGEE. CDR3 coding DNA: TGTGCCAGCAGCGCCGGGACAGATTGGGGAAACACCATATATTTT. Protein sequence: CASSAGTDWGNTIYF.

DNA for the CDR3: TGTGCCAGCAGCCGGGGGGGCACTGAAGCTTTCTTT. This encodes CASSRGGTEAFF. This chain connects TRBV4-2 to TRBJ1-1; possible D gene TRBD1, 5 bases. Germline V lookup: CDR1 LGHNA, CDR2 YNFKEQ. The CDR3 extends over 12 amino acids. The ends were cut back, 4 bases at V and 4 bases at J, with 7 bases in the middle.

This chain's CDR3 is CASSLGTGRQTQYF. CDR3 DNA sequence: TGTGCCAGCAGCCTAGGGACAGGGAGACAGACCCAGTACTTC. The rearrangement uses TRBV4-2 and TRBJ2-5; TRBD1 aligns across 9 bases. Germline V gene sequence: CDR1 LGHNA, CDR2 YNFKEQ. V was pared by 4 bases and J by 6 bases, with 6 bases of the junction left unmatched. The CDR3 is 14 residues long.

The V and J genes are TRBV18 and TRBJ1-5, with D tentatively TRBD1 (5 bases). The germline gives CDR1 KGHSH, CDR2 LQKENI. This CDR3 region has 17 residues. Trimming pared 4 bases from V and 2 bases from J, leaving 18 bases between. Written as DNA, the CDR3 is TGTGCCAGCTCACGATCCCCCTCCAGGGTCGGCAATCAGCCCCAGCATTTT. Its translation is CASSRSPSRVGNQPQHF.

CDR3 region: CASSGGARFNEQFF. The CDR3 DNA reads as TGTGCCAGCAGTGGAGGGGCGAGATTCAATGAGCAGTTCTTC. This sequence joins TRBV28 and TRBJ2-1, with D tentatively TRBD2 (6 bases). The ends were cut back, 5 bases at V and 6 bases at J, with 14 bases in the middle. In germline, CDR1 is MDHEN, CDR2 SYDVKM. The CDR3 contains 14 residues. Filled out from reference TRBV28 and TRBJ2-1, the complete variable domain reads DVKVTQSSRYLVKRTGEKVFLECVQDMDHENMFWYRQDPGLGLRLIYFSYDVKMKEKGDIPEGYSVSREKKERFSLILESASTNQTSMYLCASSGGARFNEQFFGPGTRLTVL.

CDR3 bases: TGTGCCATCAGTGCGGGTATTCGAAACACAGATACGCAGTATTTT. It specifies CAISAGIRNTDTQYF. The chain employs TRBV10-3 and TRBJ2-3; D not resolved. Trimming shortened V by 4 bases and J by 2 bases, and 13 bases separated the two germline ends. CDR1 ENHRY and CDR2 SYGVKD come from the germline V gene. The CDR3 loop spans 15 amino acids.

J is TRBJ2-2 and V is TRBV14; D not resolved. Germline values: CDR1 SGHDN, CDR2 FVKESK. V gave up 0 bases and J gave up 7 bases, with 6 bases separating them. The CDR3 totals 13 residues. The CDR3 here is CASSQENFGELFF. The CDR3 nucleotides are TGTGCCAGCAGCCAAGAAAACTTCGGGGAGCTGTTTTTT.

The chain recombines TRBV5-4 with TRBJ1-2; no firm D call. The V and J ends lost 5 bases and 3 bases respectively, with 11 bases between them. Germline-derived CDR1 and CDR2 are SGHNT and YYREEE (reference sequence). There are 13 residues in the CDR3. For the CDR3, the DNA is TGTGCCAGCAGTTTCCGGCGGGACTATGGCTACACCTTC. This translates into CASSFRRDYGYTF.

The rearrangement links TRBV7-8 to TRBJ2-5, with 16 positions matching TRBD2. CDR3 length: 19 residues. Germline V gene data show CDR1 as SGHVS and CDR2 as FQNEAQ. J was trimmed by 6 bases and V by 3 bases; bases with no gene match: 13. CDR3 loop: CASSFPGTSGRALGKTQYF. The CDR3 nucleotides read TGTGCCAGCAGCTTTCCCGGGACTAGCGGGAGGGCCCTCGGGAAGACCCAGTACTTC.

The chain uses TRBV7-6 and TRBJ2-7; 16 nucleotides line up with TRBD2. The ends lost 8 bases at V and 12 bases at J; junction bases unmatched: 4. Looked up from germline, CDR1 is SGHVS and CDR2 is FNYEAQ. The CDR3 contains 12 residues. The CDR3 coding sequence is TGTGCCAGCGGGACTAGCGGGAGGGCCTTGTACTTC. Translated: CASGTSGRALYF.

The V and J genes are TRBV28 and TRBJ2-5, with TRBD2 as a possible D gene (6 bases). The V gene's germline CDR1 is MDHEN and CDR2 SYDVKM. Trimming took 8 bases from V and 5 from J, leaving 18 bases between them. The CDR3 runs to 14 residues. For the CDR3, the DNA is TGTGCCAGCGGGAGGTCCGGGAGAGTTGAGACCCAGTACTTC. Translation gives CASGRSGRVETQYF. Together with reference TRBV28 and TRBJ2-5, the CDR3 gives the full variable domain: DVKVTQSSRYLVKRTGEKVFLECVQDMDHENMFWYRQDPGLGLRLIYFSYDVKMKEKGDIPEGYSVSREKKERFSLILESASTNQTSMYLCASGRSGRVETQYFGPGTRLLVL.

The chain combines TRBV5-6 with TRBJ1-2; no firm D call. This CDR3 has 14 amino acids. The V end lost 5 bases, the J end lost 8 bases, and 19 bases lay between the germline ends. CDR1 is SGHDT, CDR2 YYEEEE, per germline. For the CDR3, the DNA is TGTGCCAGCAGTCCAAACCCTTTCAGTGGCGGCTACACCTTC. It specifies CASSPNPFSGGYTF.

This rearrangement joins TRBV2 to TRBJ2-1; 12 bases agree with TRBD2. CDR1 is SNHLY and CDR2 is FYNNEI in the germline V gene. The V gene end was trimmed by 1 base and the J gene end by 6 bases; junction bases not matched to a gene: 1. CDR3 length equals 15 residues. The CDR3 spells CASSEGLAGVNEQFF. CDR3 nucleotide sequence: TGTGCCAGCAGTGAAGGACTAGCGGGGGTCAATGAGCAGTTCTTC.

The V call is TRBV19, the J call TRBJ2-2, with D possibly TRBD1 on 6 matching bases. There are 15 residues in the CDR3. Germline V lookup: CDR1 LNHDA, CDR2 SQIVND (reference sequence). V lost 7 bases and J lost 6, with 18 bases in between. The CDR3, as DNA: TGTGCCAGTACGAGCGGCGACAGGATCTCCGGGGAGCTGTTTTTT. Translated: CASTSGDRISGELFF. Using reference TRBV19 and TRBJ2-2 for the parts outside the CDR3, the full variable domain is DGGITQSPKYLFRKEGQNVTLSCEQNLNHDAMYWYRQDPGQGLRLIYYSQIVNDFQKGDIAEGYSVSREKKESFPLTVTSAQKNPTAFYLCASTSGDRISGELFFGEGSRLTVL.

The chain recombines TRBV12-2 with TRBJ2-7; the table's D call of TRBD1 was not tested on the DNA. TRBV12-2 is marked as a pseudogene. The CDR3 is 17 residues long. The CDR3 nucleotides are TGTGCAAGTCGCCAAAAACGGGACAGGGGAGCCACCTACGAGCAGTACTTC. It translates to CASRQKRDRGATYEQYF.

V gene TRBV6-4 combines with J gene TRBJ2-2, with TRBD2 matching over 7 bases. V lost 2 bases, J lost 7 bases, and 4 bases stayed unmatched. Per germline, CDR1 MRHNA and CDR2 SNTAGT. The CDR3 contains 14 residues. The CDR3 DNA reads TGTGCCAGCAGTGACACGGGAGGTCGCGGGGAGCTGTTTTTT. This translates into CASSDTGGRGELFF.

The V call is TRBV6-5, the J call TRBJ1-5, with a tentative D call TRBD1 (6 bases). Germline V gene lookup returns CDR1 MNHEY and CDR2 SVGAGI. Trimming removed 0 bases from V and 3 bases from J, with 12 bases in between. The CDR3 covers 16 residues. CDR3 residues: CASSYSKGQLNQPQHF. Here the CDR3 DNA reads TGTGCCAGCAGTTACTCGAAGGGACAACTCAATCAGCCCCAGCATTTT.

Comment on this clone: One junction end disagrees with the germline gene, perhaps due to a read error. This chain joins TRBV7-9 and TRBJ1-1, with 11 bases matching TRBD1. CDR1 SEHNR and CDR2 FQNEAQ come from the germline V gene (reference sequence). This CDR3 contains 17 residues. CDR3 in DNA: TGTTCCAGCAGTCCGGACAGGGGGCAGGTTGGGAACACTGAAGCTTTCTTT. Its translation is CSSSPDRGQVGNTEAFF. The variable domain in full, completed from reference TRBV7-9 and TRBJ1-1, reads DTGVSQNPRHKITKRGQNVTFRCDPISEHNRLYWYRQTLGQGPEFLTYFQNEAQLEKSRLLSDRFSAERPKGSFSTLEIQRTEQGDSAMYLCSSSPDRGQVGNTEAFFGQGTRLTVV.

This rearrangement joins TRBV5-4 to TRBJ1-2; D perhaps matches TRBD1 (5 bases). The CDR3 has 15 amino acids. Per the germline V gene, CDR1 is SGHNT and CDR2 is YYREEE (reference sequence). Trimming left V 4 bases short and J 5 bases short, with 18 bases between. CDR3 sequence: CASSDGAGRKYGYTF. CDR3 DNA sequence: TGTGCCAGCAGCGACGGGGCAGGGAGGAAGTATGGCTACACCTTC.

This chain joins TRBV5-1 and TRBJ2-1; TRBD2 matches at 10 bases. Germline V gene lookup returns CDR1 SGHRS and CDR2 YFSETQ. V lost 3 bases to trimming and J lost 4 bases; unmatched junction nucleotides: 4. The CDR3 is 15 residues long. CDR3 coding DNA: TGCGCCAGCAGCTCTAGCGGGGGATCGTACAATGAGCAGTTCTTC. Translated, it gives CASSSSGGSYNEQFF. Based on the CDR3 plus reference TRBV5-1 and TRBJ2-1, the full variable domain is KAGVTQTPRYLIKTRGQQVTLSCSPISGHRSVSWYQQTPGQGLQFLFEYFSETQRNKGNFPGRFSGRQFSNSRSEMNVSTLELGDSALYLCASSSSGGSYNEQFFGPGTRLTVL.

This rearrangement joins TRBV18 to TRBJ2-5; tentative D call: TRBD2 (6 bases). Looked up from germline, CDR1 is KGHSH and CDR2 is LQKENI. The CDR3 has 13 amino acids. Trimming pared 4 bases from V and 2 bases from J, leaving 8 bases between. This CDR3 reads CASSRGLQETQYF. The CDR3 DNA reads as TGTGCCAGCTCACGGGGACTTCAAGAGACCCAGTACTTC. Together with reference TRBV18 and TRBJ2-5, the CDR3 gives the full variable domain: NAGVMQNPRHLVRRRGQEARLRCSPMKGHSHVYWYRQLPEEGLKFMVYLQKENIIDESGMPKERFSAEFPKEGPSILRIQQVVRGDSAAYFCASSRGLQETQYFGPGTRLLVL.

The chain links TRBV6-5 to TRBJ1-5; D ambiguous. V shed 8 bases and J shed 0 bases, with 14 bases lying between them. The CDR3 covers 15 residues. CDR1 and CDR2 from the germline V gene are MNHEY and SVGAGI. The CDR3 sequence is CASSAGTFSNQPQHF. The CDR3 DNA follows: TGTGCCAGCTCTGCGGGAACTTTTAGCAATCAGCCCCAGCATTTT.

The chain is built from TRBV5-1 and TRBJ2-5, with D possibly TRBD1 on 6 matching bases. Germline V gene data show CDR1 as SGHRS and CDR2 as YFSETQ. Trimming removed 2 bases at V and 5 bases at J, with 13 bases between. The CDR3 covers 14 residues. CDR3: CASSFGQWRETQYF. The CDR3 DNA is TGCGCCAGCAGCTTCGGACAGTGGAGGGAGACCCAGTACTTC. The full variable domain, its missing parts supplied by reference TRBV5-1 and TRBJ2-5, is KAGVTQTPRYLIKTRGQQVTLSCSPISGHRSVSWYQQTPGQGLQFLFEYFSETQRNKGNFPGRFSGRQFSNSRSEMNVSTLELGDSALYLCASSFGQWRETQYFGPGTRLLVL.